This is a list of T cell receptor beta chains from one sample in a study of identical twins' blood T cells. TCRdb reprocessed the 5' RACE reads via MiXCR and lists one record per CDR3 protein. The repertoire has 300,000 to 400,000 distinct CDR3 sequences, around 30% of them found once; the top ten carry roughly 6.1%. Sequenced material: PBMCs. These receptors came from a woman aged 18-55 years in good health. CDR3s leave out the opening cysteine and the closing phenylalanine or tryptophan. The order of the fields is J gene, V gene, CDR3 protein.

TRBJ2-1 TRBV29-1 SVVQANNEQF
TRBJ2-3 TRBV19 ASTWDSRTDTQY
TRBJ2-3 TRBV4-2 ASSQDRGDTQY
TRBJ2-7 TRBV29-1 SVDVRLGEQY
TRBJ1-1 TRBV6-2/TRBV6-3 ASSYLGRTEAF
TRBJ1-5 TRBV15 ATSRYGLHQPQH
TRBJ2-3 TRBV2 ASRTTGTRGDTQY
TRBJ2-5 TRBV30 AQRLDQETQY
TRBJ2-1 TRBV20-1 SARRLRERTYNEQF
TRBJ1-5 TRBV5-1 ASSLGQGEQPQH
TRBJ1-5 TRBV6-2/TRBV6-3 ASSYSGTGAFRAQH
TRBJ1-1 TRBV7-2 ASSRQRGNTEAF
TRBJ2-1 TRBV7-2 ASSLEVYGNGEQF
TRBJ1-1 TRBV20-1 SAYNRGWDTEAF
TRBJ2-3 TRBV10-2 ASSESTSADTQY
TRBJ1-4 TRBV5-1 ASSVDRAFNEKLF
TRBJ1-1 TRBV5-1 ASSSRDTSNTEAF
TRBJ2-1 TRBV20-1 SALLVRGYNEQF
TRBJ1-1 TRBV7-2 ASSLDRINTEAF
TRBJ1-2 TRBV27 ASSSLPGNYGYT
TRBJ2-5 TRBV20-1 SAVRTSEETQY
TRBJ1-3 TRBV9 ASREEKRNQTAGLRNTIY
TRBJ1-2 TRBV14 ASSQVQGSNYGYT
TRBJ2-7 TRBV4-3 SSSMGLAGAYEQY
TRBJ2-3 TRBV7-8 ASSLNRGPADTQY
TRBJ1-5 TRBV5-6 ASSLYKGQPQH
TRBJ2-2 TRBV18 ASSPQQDGELF
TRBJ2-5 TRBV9 ASSAGLTQETQY